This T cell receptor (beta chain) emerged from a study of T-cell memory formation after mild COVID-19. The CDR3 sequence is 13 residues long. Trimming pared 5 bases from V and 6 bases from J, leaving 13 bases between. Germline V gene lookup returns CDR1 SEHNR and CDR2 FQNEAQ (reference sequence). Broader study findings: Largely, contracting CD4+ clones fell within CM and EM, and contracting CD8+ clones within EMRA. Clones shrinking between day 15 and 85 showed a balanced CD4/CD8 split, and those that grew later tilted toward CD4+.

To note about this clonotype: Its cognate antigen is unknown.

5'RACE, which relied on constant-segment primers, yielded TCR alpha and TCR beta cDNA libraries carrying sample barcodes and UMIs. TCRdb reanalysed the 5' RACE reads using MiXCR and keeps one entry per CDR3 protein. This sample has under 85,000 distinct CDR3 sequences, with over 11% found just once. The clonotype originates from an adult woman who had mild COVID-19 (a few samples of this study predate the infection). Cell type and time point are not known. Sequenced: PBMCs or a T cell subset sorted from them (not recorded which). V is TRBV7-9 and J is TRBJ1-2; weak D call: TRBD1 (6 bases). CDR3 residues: CASSPGATDGYTF. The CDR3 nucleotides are TGTGCCAGCAGCCCGGGGGCGACGGATGGCTACACCTTC.